The 15 T cell receptor beta chains below all came from one sample that was sequenced in a study of T cells in Graves' hyperthyroidism and ophthalmopathy. From RNA transcripts, TCR beta CDR3 regions were amplified. When the TCR CDR3 underwent first-round RT-PCR, the HTBI primer set was used. Using its own MiXCR run on the multiplex PCR reads, TCRdb lists one record per CDR3 protein. The repertoire has 360,000 or so distinct CDR3 sequences, 15% to 20% of them found once; the top ten carry about 4%. Sequenced material: blood. The receptors shown here come from a woman between 18 and 30 years old with Graves' hyperthyroidism.

The table lists this clonotype with many counts. The chain couples TRBV20-1 to TRBJ1-2; maybe TRBD1 (5 bases). Trimming pared 2 bases from V and 5 bases from J, leaving 15 bases between. Germline-derived CDR1 and CDR2 are DFQATT and SNEGSKA (reference sequence). This CDR3 spans 14 amino acids. In nucleotides, the CDR3 is TGCAGTGCTAGACAGGGAGCACTTAGGTATGGCTACACCTTC. It codes for CSARQGALRYGYTF.

This clonotype was detected a few times. CDR3 amino acids: CASSQEATLTGYGYTF. CDR3 DNA sequence: TGCGCCAGCAGCCAAGAAGCGACTCTAACTGGGTATGGCTACACCTTC. The chain has TRBV4-1 and TRBJ1-2; unclear D gene. This CDR3 has 16 residues. Trimming pared 0 bases from V and 5 bases from J, leaving 16 bases between. Germline V gene data show CDR1 as MGHRA and CDR2 as YSYEKL.

This clonotype was observed many times. This chain links TRBV18 with TRBJ1-2; D not resolved. CDR1 is KGHSH, CDR2 LQKENI, per germline. The CDR3 extends over 14 amino acids. Trimming removed 0 bases from V and 4 bases from J, with 9 bases in between. For the CDR3, the DNA is TGTGCCAGCTCACCACCTGGACTCGGCTATGGCTACACCTTC. This codes for CASSPPGLGYGYTF.

The chain links TRBV24-1 to TRBJ2-2; D possibly corresponds to TRBD2 (6 bases). The CDR3 is 16 residues long. Between the trimmed V and J ends, which lost 2 bases and 0 bases, there was a span of 9 bases. The V gene's germline CDR1 is KGHDR and CDR2 SFDVKD. CDR3 loop: CATSDSSGPNTGELFF. DNA of the CDR3: TGTGCCACCAGTGATTCCAGCGGGCCGAACACCGGGGAGCTGTTTTTT.

This clonotype was recorded at least ten times. The chain uses TRBV6-5 and TRBJ1-1, with no clear D. V dropped 0 bases and J dropped 6 bases, with 5 bases sitting between them. CDR1 is MNHEY and CDR2 is SVGAGI in the germline V gene. This CDR3 is built from 12 residues. The chain's CDR3 is CASSYSVSEAFF. CDR3 DNA: TGTGCCAGCAGTTACTCGGTCTCTGAAGCTTTCTTT.

This clonotype was detected ten times or more. This chain uses TRBV6-2 or TRBV6-3 with TRBJ2-7; D is ambiguous. V shed 5 bases and J shed 0 bases, with 14 bases lying between them. Germline CDR1 is MNHEY and CDR2 is SVGEGT. The CDR3 consists of 15 residues. CDR3 amino acids: CASSHQRLSSYEQYF. The CDR3 DNA is TGTGCCAGCAGTCATCAGAGGTTGAGCTCCTACGAGCAGTACTTC.

A remark on this clonotype: A much larger clone differs from this one at a single base, so this may be a read error. This sequence joins TRBV20-1 and TRBJ1-1; 7 nucleotides match TRBD1. The CDR3 loop spans 11 amino acids. V lost 5 bases to trimming and J lost 11 bases; unmatched junction nucleotides: 8. Germline V gene sequence: CDR1 DFQATT, CDR2 SNEGSKA (reference sequence). The CDR3 loop reads CSAGARQGAFF. CDR3 DNA: TGCAGTGCTGGAGCGCGACAGGGCGCTTTCTTT.

V usage is TRBV4-1 and J usage is TRBJ1-6; D is undetermined. Germline assignment: CDR1 MGHRA and CDR2 YSYEKL. V gave up 0 bases and J gave up 0 bases, with 9 bases separating them. The CDR3 consists of 17 residues. The CDR3 is CASSQEAVVSYNSPLHF. The CDR3 DNA reads TGCGCCAGCAGCCAAGAGGCGGTCGTCTCCTATAATTCACCCCTCCACTTT.

This clonotype was counted many times. V is TRBV7-8 and J is TRBJ2-5, with D maybe TRBD1 (5 bases). Trimming took 4 bases from V and 7 from J, leaving 13 bases between them. The CDR3 runs to 13 residues. The germline CDR1 and CDR2 sequences are SGHVS and FQNEAQ. CDR3 DNA sequence: TGTGCCAGCAGCTCCTCCCAGGGTTTGACCCAGTACTTC. Its protein is CASSSSQGLTQYF.

The table lists this clonotype with many counts. The CDR3: CAPYGGNSEQYF. Here the CDR3 DNA reads TGTGCCCCATACGGTGGAAATAGCGAGCAGTACTTC. The chain combines TRBV24-1 with TRBJ2-7; D uncertain. Germline values: CDR1 KGHDR, CDR2 SFDVKD. V lost 12 bases and J 6 bases, leaving 17 bases between the germline ends. The CDR3 length is 12 residues.

Many counts were recorded for this clonotype. The gene calls are TRBV6-1 and TRBJ2-5; TRBD1 aligns across 8 bases. The junction had 13 bases not matched to a gene; V was cut back by 7 bases and J by 3 bases. Germline V gene lookup returns CDR1 MNHNS and CDR2 SASEGT. The CDR3 covers 16 residues. This CDR3 is CASNTPGQALKETQYF. DNA of the CDR3: TGTGCCAGCAACACCCCGGGACAGGCACTAAAAGAGACCCAGTACTTC.

This clonotype appeared many times. The rearrangement uses TRBV29-1 and TRBJ1-2; D unclear. V lost 3 bases and J 4 bases, leaving 9 bases between the germline ends. The length of the CDR3 is 12 residues. Germline V gene sequence: CDR1 SQVTM, CDR2 ANQGSEA. The CDR3 nucleotides read TGCAGCGTTGATGGTTTTCTCTATGGCTACACCTTC. It encodes CSVDGFLYGYTF.

This clonotype showed up just a few times. The J gene is TRBJ1-1, the V gene TRBV7-9, with 10 bases fitting TRBD1. This CDR3 has 14 amino acids. Germline V CDR1 and CDR2: SEHNR, FQNEAQ (reference sequence). Trimming cost V 4 bases and J 11 bases; bases outside gene matches: 10. The CDR3 DNA is TGTGCCAGCAGCTCCCTGAGGACAGGGGGAGTTGCTTTCTTT. Protein sequence: CASSSLRTGGVAFF.

Regarding this clonotype: The junction departs from germline at one end; a sequencing error may be responsible. The chain carries TRBV13 and TRBJ2-3, with D hard to call. The CDR3 has 12 amino acids. Per germline, CDR1 PRHDT and CDR2 FYEKMQ (reference sequence). CDR3 in DNA: TGTGGCAGCAGCGCGCGCACAGATACGCAGTATTTT. Its translation is CGSSARTDTQYF.

Only a few counts were recorded for this clonotype. The chain couples TRBV6-5 to TRBJ2-3; D not resolved. Trimming pared 5 bases from V and 4 bases from J, leaving 7 bases between. Germline assignment: CDR1 MNHEY and CDR2 SVGAGI. CDR3 length equals 12 residues. The CDR3 sequence is CASSTPPDTQYF. CDR3 bases: TGTGCCAGCAGTACTCCCCCAGATACGCAGTATTTT.